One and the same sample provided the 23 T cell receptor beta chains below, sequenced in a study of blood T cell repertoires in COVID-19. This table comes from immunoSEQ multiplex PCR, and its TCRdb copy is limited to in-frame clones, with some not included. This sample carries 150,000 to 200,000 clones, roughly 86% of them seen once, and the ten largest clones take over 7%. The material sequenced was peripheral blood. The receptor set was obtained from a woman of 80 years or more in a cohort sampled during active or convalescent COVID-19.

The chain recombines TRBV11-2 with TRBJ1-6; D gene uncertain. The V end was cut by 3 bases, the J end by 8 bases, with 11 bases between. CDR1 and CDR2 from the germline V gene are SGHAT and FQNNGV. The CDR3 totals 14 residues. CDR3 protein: CASSFFGGDSPLHF. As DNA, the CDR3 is TGTGCCAGCAGCTTTTTCGGCGGAGATTCACCCCTCCACTTT.

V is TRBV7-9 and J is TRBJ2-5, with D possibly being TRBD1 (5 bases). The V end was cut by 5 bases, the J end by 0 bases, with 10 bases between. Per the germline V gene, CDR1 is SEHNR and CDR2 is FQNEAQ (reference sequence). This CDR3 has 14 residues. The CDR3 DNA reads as TGTGCCAGCAGCACCCGGACAAACCAAGAGACCCAGTACTTC. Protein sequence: CASSTRTNQETQYF.

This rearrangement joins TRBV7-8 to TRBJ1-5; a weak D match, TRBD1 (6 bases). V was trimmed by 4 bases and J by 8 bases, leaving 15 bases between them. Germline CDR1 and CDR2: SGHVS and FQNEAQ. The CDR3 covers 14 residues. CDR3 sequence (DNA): TGTGCCAGCAGCTGGCGGGGGGGCATGGAGCCCCAGCATTTT. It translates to CASSWRGGMEPQHF.

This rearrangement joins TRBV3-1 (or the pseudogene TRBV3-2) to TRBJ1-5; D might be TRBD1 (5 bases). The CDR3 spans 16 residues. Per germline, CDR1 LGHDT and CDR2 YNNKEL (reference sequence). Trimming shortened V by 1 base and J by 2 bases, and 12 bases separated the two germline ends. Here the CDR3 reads CASSQAAGKGNQPQHF. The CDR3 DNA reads TGTGCCAGCAGCCAAGCGGCAGGGAAGGGCAATCAGCCCCAGCATTTT.

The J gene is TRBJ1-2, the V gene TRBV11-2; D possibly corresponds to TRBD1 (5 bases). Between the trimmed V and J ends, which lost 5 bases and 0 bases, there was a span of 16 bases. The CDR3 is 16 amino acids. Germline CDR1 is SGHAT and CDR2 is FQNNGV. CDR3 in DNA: TGTGCCAGCAGCCGCTCGACAGCCCAACCTAACTATGGCTACACCTTC. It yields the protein CASSRSTAQPNYGYTF. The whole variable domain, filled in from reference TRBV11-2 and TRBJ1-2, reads EAGVAQSPRYKIIEKRQSVAFWCNPISGHATLYWYQQILGQGPKLLIQFQNNGVVDDSQLPKDRFSAERLKGVDSTLKIQPAKLEDSAVYLCASSRSTAQPNYGYTFGSGTRLTVV.

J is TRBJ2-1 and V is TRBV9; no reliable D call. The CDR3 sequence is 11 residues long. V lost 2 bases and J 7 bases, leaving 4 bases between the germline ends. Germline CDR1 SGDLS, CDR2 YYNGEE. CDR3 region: CASSVTNEQFF. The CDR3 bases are TGTGCCAGCAGCGTCACAAATGAGCAGTTCTTC.

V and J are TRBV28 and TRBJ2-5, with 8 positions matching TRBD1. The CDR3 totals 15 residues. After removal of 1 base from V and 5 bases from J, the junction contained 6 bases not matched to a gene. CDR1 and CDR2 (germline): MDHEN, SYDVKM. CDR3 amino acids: CASSLSRGRGETQYF. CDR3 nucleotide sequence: TGTGCCAGCAGTTTATCCAGGGGGCGCGGGGAGACCCAGTACTTC.

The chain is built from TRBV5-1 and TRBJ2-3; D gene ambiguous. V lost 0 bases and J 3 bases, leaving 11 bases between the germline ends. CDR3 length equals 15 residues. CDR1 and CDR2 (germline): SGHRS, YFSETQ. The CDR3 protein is CASSLGAPGTDTQYF. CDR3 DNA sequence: TGCGCCAGCAGCTTGGGAGCCCCCGGGACAGATACGCAGTATTTT.

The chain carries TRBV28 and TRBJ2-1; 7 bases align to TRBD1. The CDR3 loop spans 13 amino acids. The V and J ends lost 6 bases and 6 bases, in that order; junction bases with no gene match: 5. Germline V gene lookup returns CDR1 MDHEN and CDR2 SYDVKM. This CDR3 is CASSEGARNEQFF. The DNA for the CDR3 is TGTGCCAGCAGCGAGGGGGCTCGCAATGAGCAGTTCTTC.

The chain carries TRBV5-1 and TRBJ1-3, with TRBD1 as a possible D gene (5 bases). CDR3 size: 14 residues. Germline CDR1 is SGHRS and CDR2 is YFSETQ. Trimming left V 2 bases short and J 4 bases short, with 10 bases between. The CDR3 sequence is CASSFDAGGNTIYF. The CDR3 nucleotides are TGCGCCAGCAGCTTTGATGCAGGGGGAAACACCATATATTTT.

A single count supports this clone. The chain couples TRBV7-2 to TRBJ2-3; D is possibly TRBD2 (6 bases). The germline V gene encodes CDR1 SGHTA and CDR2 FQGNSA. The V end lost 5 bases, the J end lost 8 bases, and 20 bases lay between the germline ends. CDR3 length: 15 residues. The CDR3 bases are TGTGCCAGCAGCCTCCGTGGTCTGGGGGGAGGTACGCAGTATTTT. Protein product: CASSLRGLGGGTQYF.

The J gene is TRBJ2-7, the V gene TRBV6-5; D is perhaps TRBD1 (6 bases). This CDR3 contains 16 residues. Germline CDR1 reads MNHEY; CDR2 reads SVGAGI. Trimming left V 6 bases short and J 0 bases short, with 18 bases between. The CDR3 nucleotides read TGTGCCAGCAGCTACACGACACAGGGATTCTCCTACGAGCAGTACTTC. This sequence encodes CASSYTTQGFSYEQYF.

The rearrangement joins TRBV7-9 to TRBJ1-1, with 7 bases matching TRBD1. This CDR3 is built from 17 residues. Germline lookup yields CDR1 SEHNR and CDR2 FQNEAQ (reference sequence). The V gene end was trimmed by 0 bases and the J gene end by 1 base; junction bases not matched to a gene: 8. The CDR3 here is CASSLALGQAGNTEAFF. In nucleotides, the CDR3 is TGTGCCAGCAGCTTAGCGCTCGGACAGGCGGGGAACACTGAAGCTTTCTTT.

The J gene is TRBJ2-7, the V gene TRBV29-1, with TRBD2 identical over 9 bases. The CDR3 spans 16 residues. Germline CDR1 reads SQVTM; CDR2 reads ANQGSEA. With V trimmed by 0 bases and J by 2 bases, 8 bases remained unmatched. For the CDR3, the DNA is TGCAGCGTTGAAGATCACGGGCGGGGGGGCCCCTACGAGCAGTACTTC. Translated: CSVEDHGRGGPYEQYF.

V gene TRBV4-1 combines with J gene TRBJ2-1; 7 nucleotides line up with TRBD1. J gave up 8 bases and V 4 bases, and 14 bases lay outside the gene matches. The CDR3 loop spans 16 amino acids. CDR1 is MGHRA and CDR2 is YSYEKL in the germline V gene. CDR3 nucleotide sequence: TGCGCCAGCAGCCGCGTCAGGGGGATCTTACAAGATGAGCAGTTCTTC. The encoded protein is CASSRVRGILQDEQFF.

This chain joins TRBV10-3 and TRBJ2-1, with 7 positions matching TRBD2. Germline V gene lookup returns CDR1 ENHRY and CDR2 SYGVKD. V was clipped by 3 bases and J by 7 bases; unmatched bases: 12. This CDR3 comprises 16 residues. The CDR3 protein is CAISELSAGVGNEQFF. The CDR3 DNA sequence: TGTGCCATCAGTGAACTTTCTGCGGGAGTGGGGAATGAGCAGTTCTTC.

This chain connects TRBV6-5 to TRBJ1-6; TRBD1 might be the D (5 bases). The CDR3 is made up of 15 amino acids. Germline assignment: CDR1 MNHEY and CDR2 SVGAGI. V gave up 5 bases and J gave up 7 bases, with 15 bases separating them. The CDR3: CASSPHRGGNSPLHF. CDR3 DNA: TGTGCCAGCAGTCCCCACCGGGGGGGGAATTCACCCCTCCACTTT.

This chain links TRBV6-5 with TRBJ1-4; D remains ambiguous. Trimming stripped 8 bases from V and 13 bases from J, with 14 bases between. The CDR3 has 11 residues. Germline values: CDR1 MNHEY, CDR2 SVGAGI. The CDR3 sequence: CASQKLQSLFF. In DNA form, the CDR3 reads TGTGCCAGCCAGAAATTACAGTCACTGTTTTTT.

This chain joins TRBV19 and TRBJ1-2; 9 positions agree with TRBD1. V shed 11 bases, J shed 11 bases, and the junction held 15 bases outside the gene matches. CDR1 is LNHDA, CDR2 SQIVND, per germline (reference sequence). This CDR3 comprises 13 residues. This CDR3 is CASKTGQGKEYTF. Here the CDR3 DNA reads TGTGCCTCAAAGACGGGACAGGGTAAAGAGTACACCTTC.

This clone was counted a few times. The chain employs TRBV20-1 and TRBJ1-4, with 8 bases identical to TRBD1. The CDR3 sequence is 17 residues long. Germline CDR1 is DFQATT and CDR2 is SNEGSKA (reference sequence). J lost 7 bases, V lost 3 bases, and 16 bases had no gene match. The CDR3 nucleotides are TGCAGTGCTAGTAGTCCCGGGACAGGTTCAAGAGGTGAAAAACTGTTTTTT. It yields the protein CSASSPGTGSRGEKLFF.

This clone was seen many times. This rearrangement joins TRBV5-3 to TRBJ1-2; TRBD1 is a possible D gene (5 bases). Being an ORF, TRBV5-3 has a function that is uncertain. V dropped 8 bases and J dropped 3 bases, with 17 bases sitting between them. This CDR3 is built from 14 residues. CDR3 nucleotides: TGTGCCAGGGTAATGACCAGGGCCCACTATGGCTACACCTTC. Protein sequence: CARVMTRAHYGYTF.

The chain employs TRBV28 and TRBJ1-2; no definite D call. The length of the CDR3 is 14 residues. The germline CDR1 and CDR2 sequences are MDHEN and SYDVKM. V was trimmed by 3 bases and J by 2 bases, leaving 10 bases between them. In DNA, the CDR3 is TGTGCCAGCAGTTTCACAAACGTCAACTATGGCTACACCTTC. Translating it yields CASSFTNVNYGYTF.

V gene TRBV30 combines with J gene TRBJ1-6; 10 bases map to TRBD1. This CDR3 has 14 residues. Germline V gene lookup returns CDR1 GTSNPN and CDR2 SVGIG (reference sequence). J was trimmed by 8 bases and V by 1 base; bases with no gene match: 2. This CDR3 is CAWSAGQGDSPLHF. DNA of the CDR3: TGTGCCTGGAGTGCTGGACAGGGGGATTCACCCCTCCACTTT.